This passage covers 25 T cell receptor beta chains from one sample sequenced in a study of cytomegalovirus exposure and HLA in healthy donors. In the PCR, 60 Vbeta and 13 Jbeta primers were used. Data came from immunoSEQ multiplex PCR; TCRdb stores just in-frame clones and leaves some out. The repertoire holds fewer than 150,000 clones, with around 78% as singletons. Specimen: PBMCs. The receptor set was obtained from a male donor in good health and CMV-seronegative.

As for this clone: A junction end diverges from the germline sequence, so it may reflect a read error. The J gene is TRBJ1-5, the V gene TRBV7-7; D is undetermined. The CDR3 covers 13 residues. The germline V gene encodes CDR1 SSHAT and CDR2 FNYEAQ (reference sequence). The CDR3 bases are TGTGCTAGCAGCTTAGCTGAGAGCCAGCCCCAGCATTTT. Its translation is CASSLAESQPQHF.

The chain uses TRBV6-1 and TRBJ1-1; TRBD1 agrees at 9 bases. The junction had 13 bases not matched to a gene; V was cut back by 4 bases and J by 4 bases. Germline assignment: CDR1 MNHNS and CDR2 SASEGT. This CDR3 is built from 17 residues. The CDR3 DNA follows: TGTGCCAGCAGTGCCCGGACAGGGGCGGTGGGTGGCACTGAAGCTTTCTTT. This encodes CASSARTGAVGGTEAFF.

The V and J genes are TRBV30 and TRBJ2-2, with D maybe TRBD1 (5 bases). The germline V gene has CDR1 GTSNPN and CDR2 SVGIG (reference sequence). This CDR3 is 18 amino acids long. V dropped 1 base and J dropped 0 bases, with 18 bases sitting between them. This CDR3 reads CAWSGGFETPANTGELFF. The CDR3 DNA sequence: TGTGCCTGGAGTGGGGGCTTTGAAACCCCGGCGAACACCGGGGAGCTGTTTTTT.

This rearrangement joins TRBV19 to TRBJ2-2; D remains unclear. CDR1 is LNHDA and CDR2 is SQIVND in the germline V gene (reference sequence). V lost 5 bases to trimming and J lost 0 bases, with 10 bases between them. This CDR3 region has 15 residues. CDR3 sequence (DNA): TGTGCCAGTAGTCGTGACATATCGAACACCGGGGAGCTGTTTTTT. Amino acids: CASSRDISNTGELFF.

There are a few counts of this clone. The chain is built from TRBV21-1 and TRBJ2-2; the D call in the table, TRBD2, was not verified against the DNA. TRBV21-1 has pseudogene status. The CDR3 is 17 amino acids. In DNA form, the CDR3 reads TGTGCCAGCAGCAAACCTACGGGACTAGCCTTGTCCGGGGAGCTGTTTTTT. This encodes CASSKPTGLALSGELFF.

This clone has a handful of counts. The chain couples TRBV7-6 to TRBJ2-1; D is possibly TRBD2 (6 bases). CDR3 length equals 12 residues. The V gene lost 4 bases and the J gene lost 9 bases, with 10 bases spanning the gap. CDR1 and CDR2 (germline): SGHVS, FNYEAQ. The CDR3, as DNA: TGTGCCAGCAGCTCTGGGGAGGTTGAGCAGTTCTTC. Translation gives CASSSGEVEQFF.

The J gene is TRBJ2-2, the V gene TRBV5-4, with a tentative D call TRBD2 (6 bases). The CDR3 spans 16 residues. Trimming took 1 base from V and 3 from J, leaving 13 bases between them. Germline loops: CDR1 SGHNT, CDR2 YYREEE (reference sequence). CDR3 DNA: TGTGCCAGCAGCTTGTTCCAGGGAGGAGACACCGGGGAGCTGTTTTTT. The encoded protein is CASSLFQGGDTGELFF.

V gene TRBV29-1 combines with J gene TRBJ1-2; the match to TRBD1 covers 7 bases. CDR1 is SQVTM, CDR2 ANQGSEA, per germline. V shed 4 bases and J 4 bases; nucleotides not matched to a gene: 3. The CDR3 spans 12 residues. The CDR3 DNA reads TGCAGCGTTGTCAACAGGGGCTATGGCTACACCTTC. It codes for CSVVNRGYGYTF.

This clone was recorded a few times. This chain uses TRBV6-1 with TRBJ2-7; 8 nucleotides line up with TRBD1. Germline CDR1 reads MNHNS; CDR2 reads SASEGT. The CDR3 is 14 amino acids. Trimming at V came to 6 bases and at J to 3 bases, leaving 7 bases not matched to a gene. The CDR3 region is CASSLQGQGYEQYF. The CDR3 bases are TGTGCCAGCAGCCTGCAAGGACAGGGCTACGAGCAGTACTTC.

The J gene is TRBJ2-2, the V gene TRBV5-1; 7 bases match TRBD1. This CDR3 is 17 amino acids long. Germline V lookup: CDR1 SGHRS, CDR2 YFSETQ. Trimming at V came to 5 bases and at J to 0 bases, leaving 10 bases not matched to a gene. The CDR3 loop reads CASRVGRQGANTGELFF. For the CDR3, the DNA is TGCGCCAGCAGAGTAGGACGACAGGGCGCGAACACCGGGGAGCTGTTTTTT.

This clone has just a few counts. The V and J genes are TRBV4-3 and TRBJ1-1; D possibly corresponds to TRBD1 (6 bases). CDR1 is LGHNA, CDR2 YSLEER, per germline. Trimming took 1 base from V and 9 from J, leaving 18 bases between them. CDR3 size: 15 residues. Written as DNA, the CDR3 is TGCGCCAGCAGCCAAGCGGGTTCGGGGGGACAACAAGCTTTCTTT. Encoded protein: CASSQAGSGGQQAFF.

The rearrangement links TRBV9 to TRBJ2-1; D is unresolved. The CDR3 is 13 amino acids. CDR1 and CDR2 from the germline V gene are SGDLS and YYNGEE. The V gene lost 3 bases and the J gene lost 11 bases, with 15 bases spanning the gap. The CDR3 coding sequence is TGTGCCAGCAGCGCCGTAGGTGCACAGAAGCAGTTCTTC. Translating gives CASSAVGAQKQFF.

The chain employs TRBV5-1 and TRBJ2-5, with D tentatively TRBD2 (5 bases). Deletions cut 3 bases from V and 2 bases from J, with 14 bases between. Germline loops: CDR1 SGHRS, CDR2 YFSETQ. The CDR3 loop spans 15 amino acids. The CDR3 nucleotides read TGCGCCAGCAGCTCCCCCCCAACGGGACAAGAGACCCAGTACTTC. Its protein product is CASSSPPTGQETQYF. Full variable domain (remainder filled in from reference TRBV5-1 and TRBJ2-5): KAGVTQTPRYLIKTRGQQVTLSCSPISGHRSVSWYQQTPGQGLQFLFEYFSETQRNKGNFPGRFSGRQFSNSRSEMNVSTLELGDSALYLCASSSPPTGQETQYFGPGTRLLVL.

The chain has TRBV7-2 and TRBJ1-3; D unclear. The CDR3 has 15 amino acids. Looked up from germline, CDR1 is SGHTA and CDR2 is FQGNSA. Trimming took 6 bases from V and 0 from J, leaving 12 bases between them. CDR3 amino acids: CASSLTRSSGNTIYF. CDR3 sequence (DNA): TGTGCCAGCAGTCTAACGAGGAGCTCTGGAAACACCATATATTTT.

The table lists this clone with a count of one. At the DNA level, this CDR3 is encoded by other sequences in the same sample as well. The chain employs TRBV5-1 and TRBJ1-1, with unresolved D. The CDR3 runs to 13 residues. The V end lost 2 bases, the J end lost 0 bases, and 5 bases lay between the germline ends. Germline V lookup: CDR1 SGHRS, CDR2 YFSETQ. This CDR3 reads CASSLDLNTEAFF. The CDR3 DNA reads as TGCGCCAGCAGCTTAGACTTGAACACTGAAGCTTTCTTT.

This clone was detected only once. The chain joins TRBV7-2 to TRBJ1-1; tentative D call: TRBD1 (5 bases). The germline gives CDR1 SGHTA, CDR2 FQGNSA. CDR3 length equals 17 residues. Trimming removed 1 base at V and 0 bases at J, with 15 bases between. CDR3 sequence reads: CASSLVWDRGMNTEAFF. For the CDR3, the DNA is TGTGCCAGCAGCTTAGTTTGGGACCGGGGGATGAACACTGAAGCTTTCTTT.

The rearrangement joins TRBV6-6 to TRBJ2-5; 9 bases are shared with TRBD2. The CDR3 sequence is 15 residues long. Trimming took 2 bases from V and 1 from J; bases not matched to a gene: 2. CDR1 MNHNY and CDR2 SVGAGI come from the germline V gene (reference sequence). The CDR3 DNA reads TGTGCCAGCAGTTACCCGACTAGCGGCCAAGAGACCCAGTACTTC. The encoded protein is CASSYPTSGQETQYF.

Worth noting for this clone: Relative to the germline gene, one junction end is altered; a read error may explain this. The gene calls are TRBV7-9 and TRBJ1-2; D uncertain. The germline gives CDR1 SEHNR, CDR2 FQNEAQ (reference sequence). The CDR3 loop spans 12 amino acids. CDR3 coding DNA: TGTTCCAGCAGCACTGAAAGCTATGGCTACACCTTC. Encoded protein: CSSSTESYGYTF.

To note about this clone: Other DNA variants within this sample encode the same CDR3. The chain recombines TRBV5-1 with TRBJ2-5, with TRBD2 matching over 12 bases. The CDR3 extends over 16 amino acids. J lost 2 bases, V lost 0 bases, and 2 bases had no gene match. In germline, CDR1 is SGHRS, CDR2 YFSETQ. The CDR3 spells CASSLGLAGGQETQYF. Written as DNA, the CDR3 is TGCGCCAGCAGCTTGGGGCTAGCGGGGGGGCAAGAGACCCAGTACTTC.

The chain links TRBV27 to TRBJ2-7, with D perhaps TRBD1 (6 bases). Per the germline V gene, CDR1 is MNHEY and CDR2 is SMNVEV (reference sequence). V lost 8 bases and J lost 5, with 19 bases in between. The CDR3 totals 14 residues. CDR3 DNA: TGTGCCAGCGGTACAGGGTTGTCAAGAAACGAGCAGTACTTC. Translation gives CASGTGLSRNEQYF.

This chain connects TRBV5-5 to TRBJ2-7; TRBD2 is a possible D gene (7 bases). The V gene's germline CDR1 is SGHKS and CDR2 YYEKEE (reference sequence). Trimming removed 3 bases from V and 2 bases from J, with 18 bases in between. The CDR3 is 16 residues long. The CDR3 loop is CASSSSRGGWAYEQYF. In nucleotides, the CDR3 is TGTGCCAGCAGCTCGTCGAGGGGGGGTTGGGCCTACGAGCAGTACTTC.

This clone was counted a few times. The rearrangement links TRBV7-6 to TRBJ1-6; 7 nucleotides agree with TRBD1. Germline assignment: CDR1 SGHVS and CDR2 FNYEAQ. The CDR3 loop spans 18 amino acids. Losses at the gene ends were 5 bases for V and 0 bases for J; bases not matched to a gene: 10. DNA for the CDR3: TGTGCCAGCAGCCCAGAAGGGGGCAGGGGCTCCTATAATTCACCCCTCCACTTT. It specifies CASSPEGGRGSYNSPLHF.

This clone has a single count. The CDR3 region is CASSGGTGGFTEAFF. CDR3 in DNA: TGTGCCAGCAGCGGGGGGACAGGGGGGTTCACTGAAGCTTTCTTT. V gene TRBV5-6 combines with J gene TRBJ1-1; 11 bases line up with TRBD1. V dropped 4 bases and J dropped 4; count of bases not matched to a gene: 6. The CDR3 length is 15 residues. CDR1 is SGHDT, CDR2 YYEEEE, per germline. Filled out from reference TRBV5-6 and TRBJ1-1, the complete variable domain reads DAGVTQSPTHLIKTRGQQVTLRCSPKSGHDTVSWYQQALGQGPQFIFQYYEEEERQRGNFPDRFSGHQFPNYSSELNVNALLLGDSALYLCASSGGTGGFTEAFFGQGTRLTVV.

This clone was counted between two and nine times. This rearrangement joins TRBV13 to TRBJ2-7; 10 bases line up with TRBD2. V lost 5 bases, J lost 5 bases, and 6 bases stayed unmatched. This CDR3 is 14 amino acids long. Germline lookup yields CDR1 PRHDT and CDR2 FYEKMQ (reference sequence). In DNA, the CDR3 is TGTGCCAGCAGCGTTAGCGGGAGGATGAACGAGCAGTACTTC. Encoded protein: CASSVSGRMNEQYF. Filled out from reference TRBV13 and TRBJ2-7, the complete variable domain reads AAGVIQSPRHLIKEKRETATLKCYPIPRHDTVYWYQQGPGQDPQFLISFYEKMQSDKGSIPDRFSAQQFSDYHSELNMSSLELGDSALYFCASSVSGRMNEQYFGPGTRLTVT.

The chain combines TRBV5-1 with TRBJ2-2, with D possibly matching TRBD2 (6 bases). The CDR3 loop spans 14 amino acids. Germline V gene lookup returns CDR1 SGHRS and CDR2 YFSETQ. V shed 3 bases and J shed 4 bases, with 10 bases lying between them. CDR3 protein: CASSSGGPTGELFF. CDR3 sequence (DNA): TGCGCCAGCAGCTCCGGAGGGCCCACCGGGGAGCTGTTTTTT.